The 2 T cell receptor beta chains below were found in one sample sequenced in a study of blood T cell repertoires in COVID-19. Generated by immunoSEQ multiplex PCR, the TCRdb table keeps only in-frame clones and is missing some. The table has approximately 140,000 clones, 87% seen once. The sequenced sample was peripheral blood. The receptors were gathered from a woman aged 55-69 years with active or convalescent COVID-19.

J is TRBJ2-1 and V is TRBV18, with 7 bases aligning to TRBD1. V lost 4 bases to trimming and J lost 2 bases; unmatched junction nucleotides: 5. CDR1 is KGHSH, CDR2 LQKENI, per germline. The CDR3 sequence is 15 residues long. Here the CDR3 DNA reads TGTGCCAGCTCACTCAACAGGGGACCCTACAATGAGCAGTTCTTC. Its translation is CASSLNRGPYNEQFF.

The rearrangement uses TRBV3-1 (or the pseudogene TRBV3-2) and TRBJ1-5; D not certain. Trimming pared 0 bases from V and 2 bases from J, leaving 8 bases between. This CDR3 is built from 15 residues. Germline V gene data show CDR1 as LGHDT and CDR2 as YNNKEL (reference sequence). The CDR3 loop reads CASSQDATGNQPQHF. CDR3 coding DNA: TGTGCCAGCAGCCAAGATGCGACTGGCAATCAGCCCCAGCATTTT.